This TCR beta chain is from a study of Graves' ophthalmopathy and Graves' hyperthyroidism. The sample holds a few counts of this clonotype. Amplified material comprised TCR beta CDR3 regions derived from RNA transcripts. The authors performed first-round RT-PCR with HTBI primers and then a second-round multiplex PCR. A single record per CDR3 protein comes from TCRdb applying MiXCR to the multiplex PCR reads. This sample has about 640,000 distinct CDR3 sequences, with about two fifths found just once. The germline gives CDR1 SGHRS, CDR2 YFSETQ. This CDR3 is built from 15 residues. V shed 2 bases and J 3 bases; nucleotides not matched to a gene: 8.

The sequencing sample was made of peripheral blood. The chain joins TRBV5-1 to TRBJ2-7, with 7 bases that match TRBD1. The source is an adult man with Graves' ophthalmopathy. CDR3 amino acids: CASSFGTGTVYEQYF. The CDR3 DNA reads TGCGCCAGCAGCTTTGGAACCGGGACAGTCTACGAGCAGTACTTC.